The sequence of this T cell receptor (beta chain) was determined in a study of T cell clonality in common variable immunodeficiency. This clone is categorized as medium-sized. Antigen unknown. Study results and limitations: The cause of increased CVID clonality remains unclear without subpopulation sequencing. In common variable immunodeficiency, TCR beta chains reportedly carried fewer deletions and N-nucleotide insertions.

Only in-frame clones appear in the TCRdb table, and some are missing; sequencing was by immunoSEQ multiplex PCR. The table lists roughly 13,000 clones, with no singletons. The sequence was collected from a human donor with common variable immunodeficiency. The sequenced material came from peripheral blood mononuclear cells.

The covered CDR3 bases are TGTGCCATCAGTGATCTAAGCGGGGGGGTCCGGAGCAATGAG. Encoded protein: CAISDLSGGVRSNE. The entire CDR3 sequence reads CAISDLSGGVRSNEQFF. The V call is TRBV10-3, the J call TRBJ2-1; 10 nucleotides line up with TRBD2. Read data end 3 residues before the CDR3 end; the end is taken from the germline J gene. CDR1 is ENHRY, CDR2 SYGVKD, per germline. The J segment lost 6 bases and the V segment lost 3 bases, leaving 11 bases of the junction unmatched. This CDR3 region has 17 residues.